A selection of T cell receptor beta chains follows, all from one sample in a study of T cell responses to AZD1222 COVID-19 vaccine. Sequencing was performed with immunoSEQ multiplex PCR; in TCRdb, only in-frame clones are kept and a portion is missing. The sample contains about 130,000 clones, approximately 89% of which appear only once. Sample: peripheral blood, taken on day 0 of AZD1222 vaccination. All receptors derive from an adult in good health. The CDR3 runs from the conserved cysteine through the conserved F or W. A D gene is named only where the DNA matches it firmly. Expanded clones get a size class; other rows say once, few or many, or leave the size out.

v_call	j_call	d_call	clone_size	cdr3_nt	cdr3_aa
TRBV5-1	TRBJ2-7	TRBD2	few	TGCGCCAGCAGCTCCGGACTAGCGGGAGTATACGAGCAGTACTTC	CASSSGLAGVYEQYF
TRBV5-6	TRBJ1-2	NA	NA	TGTGCCAGCAGCTTGGTTGTCAGGGGAAACTATGGCTACACCTTC	CASSLVVRGNYGYTF
TRBV5-1	TRBJ2-5	NA	NA	TGCGCCAGCAGCTTGGGGGCAGGGACGGAGACCCAGTACTTC	CASSLGAGTETQYF
TRBV5-1	TRBJ1-4	TRBD1	NA	TGCGCCAGCAGCTCCAGCGAACCGGGACAGGGCTCGTCACTGTTTTTT	CASSSSEPGQGSSLFF
TRBV9	TRBJ2-3	NA	NA	TGTGCCAGCAGCGTAAGGCTTGAGGGGGCGCGGGGGGCCCTAGATACGCAGTATTTT	CASSVRLEGARGALDTQYF
TRBV5-5	TRBJ1-5	TRBD1	NA	TGTGCCAGCAGCTTGGAGGGGGACAGTAATCAGCCCCAGCATTTT	CASSLEGDSNQPQHF
TRBV5-1	TRBJ2-1	TRBD2	once	TGCGCCAGCAGACTGACTAGCGGGCCCGACTCCTACAATGAGCAGTTCTTC	CASRLTSGPDSYNEQFF
TRBV20-1	TRBJ1-2	TRBD1	NA	TGCAGTGCTAGTTTAGGGGGCGGAAACTATGGCTACACCTTC	CSASLGGGNYGYTF
TRBV5-4	TRBJ1-2	NA	NA	TGTGCCAGCAGCTTGCCACCGGGGACTAACTATGGCTACACCTTC	CASSLPPGTNYGYTF
TRBV6-5	TRBJ2-1	NA	NA	TGTGCCAGCATAAGGGCGAACAATGAGCAGTTCTTC	CASIRANNEQFF
TRBV28	TRBJ1-1	NA	NA	TGTGCCAGCAGCTTTTCAGTTTTTGAAGCTTTCTTT	CASSFSVFEAFF
TRBV7-2	TRBJ1-4	NA	NA	TGTGCCAGCAGCAGGGATCCAACTAATGAAAAACTGTTTTTT	CASSRDPTNEKLFF
TRBV25-1	TRBJ2-1	TRBD2	NA	TGTGCCAGCAGTGAAGCCGGGAGGTCCTACAATGAGCAGTTCTTC	CASSEAGRSYNEQFF
TRBV29-1	TRBJ1-5	NA	NA	TGCAGCGTTGGGGGGGGAAGCGGGATGCCCCAGCATTTT	CSVGGGSGMPQHF
TRBV25-1	TRBJ1-6	NA	NA	TGTGCCAGCAGTGAGACAGTTAGCTCCTATAATTCACCCCTCCACTTT	CASSETVSSYNSPLHF
TRBV6-1	TRBJ1-5	TRBD1	NA	TGTGCCAGCAGCTTATCTCAGGGGGCGGCGCAGCCCCAGCATTTT	CASSLSQGAAQPQHF
TRBV28	TRBJ2-4	TRBD1	NA	TGTGCCAGCAGTTTTCCGGGACAGGGTTACATTCAGTACTTC	CASSFPGQGYIQYF
TRBV19	TRBJ1-2	NA	NA	TGTGCCAGTAGTATAGGGGGGCCAGAAAACGGCTACACCTTC	CASSIGGPENGYTF
TRBV5-1	TRBJ2-7	TRBD2	NA	TGCGCCAGCAGCTCCCCGTCTAGCGGGAGGGCCGGGGGCTTCTACGAGCAGTACTTC	CASSSPSSGRAGGFYEQYF
TRBV18	TRBJ2-3	NA	NA	TGTGCCAGCTCACCATACGACATACAGGGAGGAGGCACAGATACGCAGTATTTT	CASSPYDIQGGGTDTQYF
TRBV27	TRBJ1-4	NA	once	TGTGCCAGCAGTTTACACAGGGAAGAAAAACTGTTTTTT	CASSLHREEKLFF
TRBV5-1	TRBJ1-1	NA	NA	TGCGCCAGCAGCTTGGAGGATTACACTGAAGCTTTCTTT	CASSLEDYTEAFF
TRBV2	TRBJ1-1	NA	NA	TGTGCCAGCAGTACGGCTGAGAACACTGAAGCTTTCTTT	CASSTAENTEAFF
TRBV28	TRBJ2-3	TRBD2	once	TGTGCCAGCACAAGCGGGAGTAGAACAGATACGCAGTATTTT	CASTSGSRTDTQYF
TRBV28	TRBJ1-2	NA	NA	TGTGCCAGCAGTTTACTGGGACGGCAGAACTATGGCTACACCTTC	CASSLLGRQNYGYTF
TRBV12-3/TRBV12-4	TRBJ2-3	NA	NA	TGTGCCAGCAACTGGGGTAGGACAGATACGCAGTATTTT	CASNWGRTDTQYF
TRBV10-2	TRBJ2-7	NA	NA	TGCGCCAGCAGTTTACGGGAAACCTACGAGCAGTACTTC	CASSLRETYEQYF
TRBV2	TRBJ1-2	TRBD1	NA	TGTGCCAGCAGACTTGACGGGACAGGAGCTAACTATGGCTACACCTTC	CASRLDGTGANYGYTF